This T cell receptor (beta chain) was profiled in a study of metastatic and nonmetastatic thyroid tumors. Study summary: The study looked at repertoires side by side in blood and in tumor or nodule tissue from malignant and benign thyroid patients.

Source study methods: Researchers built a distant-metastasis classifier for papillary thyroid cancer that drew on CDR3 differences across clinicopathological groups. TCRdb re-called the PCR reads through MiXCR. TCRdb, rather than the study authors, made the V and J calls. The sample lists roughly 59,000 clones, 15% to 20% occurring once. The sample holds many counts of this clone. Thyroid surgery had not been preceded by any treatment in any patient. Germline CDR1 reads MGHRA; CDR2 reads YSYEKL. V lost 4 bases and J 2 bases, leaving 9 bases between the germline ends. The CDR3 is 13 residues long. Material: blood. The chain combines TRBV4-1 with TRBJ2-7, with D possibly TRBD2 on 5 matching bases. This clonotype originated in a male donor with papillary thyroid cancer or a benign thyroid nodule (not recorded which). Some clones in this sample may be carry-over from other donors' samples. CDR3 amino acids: CASSLSDTYEQYF. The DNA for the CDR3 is TGCGCCAGCAGCCTTAGCGACACCTACGAGCAGTACTTC.